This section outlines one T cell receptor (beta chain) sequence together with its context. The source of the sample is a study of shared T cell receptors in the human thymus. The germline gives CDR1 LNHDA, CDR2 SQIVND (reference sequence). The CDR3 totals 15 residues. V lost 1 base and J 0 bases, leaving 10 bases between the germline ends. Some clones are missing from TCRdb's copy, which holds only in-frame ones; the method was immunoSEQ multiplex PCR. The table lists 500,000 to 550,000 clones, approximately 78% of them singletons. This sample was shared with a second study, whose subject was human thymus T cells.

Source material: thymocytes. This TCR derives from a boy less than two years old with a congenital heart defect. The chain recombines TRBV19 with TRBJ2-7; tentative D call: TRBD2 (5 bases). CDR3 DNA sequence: TGTGCCAGTAGTATAGCGCGGAGGAGCTCCTACGAGCAGTACTTC. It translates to CASSIARRSSYEQYF.